This T cell receptor beta chain was captured in a study of cytomegalovirus exposure and HLA in healthy donors. This CDR3 is built from 13 residues. The germline V and J ends were trimmed by 5 bases and 6 bases, with 14 bases remaining between them. The germline gives CDR1 SGHTA, CDR2 FQGTGA. It was with 60 Vbeta and 13 Jbeta primers that the PCR ran. Sequenced by immunoSEQ multiplex PCR; TCRdb stores in-frame clones only, minus some. Its listing shows fewer than 35,000 clones. The TCR comes from a female donor in good health and CMV-seronegative. Input material: PBMCs. This chain links TRBV7-3 with TRBJ2-7, with no clear D. CDR3 DNA sequence: TGTGCCAGCAGCCTACCTTTCGGTTGCGAGCAGTACTTC. Encoded protein: CASSLPFGCEQYF.